These 14 T cell receptor beta chains originate from one sample sequenced in a study of T cells in localized non-small cell lung cancer. Sequencing was performed with immunoSEQ multiplex PCR; in TCRdb, only in-frame clones are kept and a portion is missing. The table lists some 51,000 clones, around 86% of them singletons, with roughly 5.1% in the top ten. Sample: peripheral blood, taken before any cancer treatment. The receptors derive from a woman aged 35-75 years with stage I lung adenocarcinoma.

The genes are TRBV6-1 and TRBJ2-1, with D perhaps matching TRBD1 (6 bases). The germline gives CDR1 MNHNS, CDR2 SASEGT. CDR3 length: 17 amino acids. Between the trimmed V and J ends, which lost 1 base and 4 bases, there was a span of 17 bases. CDR3 bases: TGTGCCAGCAGTGAAGAGCTGGGGACACGTCTTTACAATGAGCAGTTCTTC. Its translation: CASSEELGTRLYNEQFF.

This chain connects TRBV2 to TRBJ2-1, with D tentatively TRBD1 (6 bases). Trimming took off 7 bases at V and 5 bases at J, with 12 bases between the two ends. The CDR3 totals 13 residues. Germline V gives CDR1 SNHLY, CDR2 FYNNEI. The CDR3 sequence: CASIGRTDNEQFF. The DNA for the CDR3 is TGTGCCAGCATCGGACGGACAGACAATGAGCAGTTCTTC.

The chain has TRBV6-5 and TRBJ1-1, with D uncertain. Looked up from germline, CDR1 is MNHEY and CDR2 is SVGAGI. This CDR3 is built from 14 residues. Trimming removed 7 bases at V and 5 bases at J, with 17 bases between. The CDR3 spells CASKLKGDGTEAFF. In DNA, the CDR3 is TGTGCCAGCAAACTCAAGGGCGACGGGACTGAAGCTTTCTTT.

The chain uses TRBV4-2 and TRBJ2-1, with a possible D match to TRBD2 (7 bases). There are 16 residues in the CDR3. Trimming took off 0 bases at V and 10 bases at J, with 19 bases between the two ends. Per germline, CDR1 LGHNA and CDR2 YNFKEQ. Here the CDR3 reads CASSQDSGGLSREQFF. CDR3 nucleotide sequence: TGTGCCAGCAGCCAAGACTCGGGGGGCCTTTCTAGAGAGCAGTTCTTC.

The chain couples TRBV7-2 to TRBJ2-7; 10 bases are a match to TRBD2. The germline CDR1 and CDR2 sequences are SGHTA and FQGNSA. The junction had 3 bases not matched to a gene; V was cut back by 4 bases and J by 0 bases. This CDR3 has 15 residues. The CDR3 sequence is CASSSSGGLSYEQYF. For the CDR3, the DNA is TGTGCCAGCAGCTCTAGCGGGGGCCTCTCCTACGAGCAGTACTTC.

The V gene is TRBV13, the J gene TRBJ1-1, with D hard to call. The CDR3 runs to 16 residues. Trimming took off 5 bases at V and 5 bases at J, with 21 bases between the two ends. Germline CDR1 reads PRHDT; CDR2 reads FYEKMQ (reference sequence). This CDR3 is CASSLNKWGKVTEAFF. CDR3 in DNA: TGTGCCAGCAGCCTTAATAAATGGGGTAAGGTTACTGAAGCTTTCTTT.

V gene TRBV7-8 combines with J gene TRBJ1-2; no reliable D call. The CDR3 is 14 amino acids. Germline assignment: CDR1 SGHVS and CDR2 FQNEAQ. Trimming pared 0 bases from V and 5 bases from J, leaving 10 bases between. CDR3 bases: TGTGCCAGCAGCTTAGCTGGCAGGAATTATGGCTACACCTTC. It specifies CASSLAGRNYGYTF.

The gene calls are TRBV4-2 and TRBJ2-3, with TRBD2 identical over 8 bases. CDR1 is LGHNA, CDR2 YNFKEQ, per germline. The junction had 7 bases not matched to a gene; V was cut back by 1 base and J by 4 bases. This CDR3 region has 16 residues. The CDR3 sequence: CASSQGVAGGADTQYF. CDR3 DNA sequence: TGTGCCAGCAGCCAAGGGGTGGCGGGAGGCGCAGATACGCAGTATTTT.

The chain links TRBV9 to TRBJ2-1; D is undetermined. CDR1 is SGDLS and CDR2 is YYNGEE in the germline V gene. The CDR3 runs to 11 residues. V lost 4 bases and J 8 bases, leaving 7 bases between the germline ends. CDR3 DNA: TGTGCCAGCAGCAGCAGGTATGAGCAGTTCTTC. It specifies CASSSRYEQFF.

This clone was seen a handful of times. The genes are TRBV30 and TRBJ2-5; tentative D call: TRBD1 (5 bases). CDR1 is GTSNPN, CDR2 SVGIG, per germline (reference sequence). The CDR3 is 15 residues long. V was trimmed by 0 bases and J by 1 base, leaving 12 bases between them. The CDR3 nucleotides are TGTGCCTGGAGTGTTGGGGCTTACTCCCAAGAGACCCAGTACTTC. This translates into CAWSVGAYSQETQYF.

CDR3 amino acids: CASSGLTGDGYTF. Here the CDR3 DNA reads TGCGCCAGCAGTGGTTTAACAGGGGATGGCTACACCTTC. The chain recombines TRBV5-1 with TRBJ1-2, with 7 bases identical to TRBD1. The CDR3 runs to 13 residues. Germline CDR1 SGHRS, CDR2 YFSETQ. V shed 5 bases, J shed 6 bases, and the junction held 7 bases outside the gene matches.

The chain is built from TRBV2 and TRBJ2-1; D perhaps matches TRBD2 (7 bases). Germline CDR1 SNHLY, CDR2 FYNNEI. This CDR3 is 21 amino acids long. V was trimmed by 7 bases and J by 1 base, leaving 32 bases between them. The CDR3 DNA reads TGTGCCAGCATTCGTCGGCGGCCGGGGGCGAGCGGGGAGGGATCCTACAATGAGCAGTTCTTC. It encodes CASIRRRPGASGEGSYNEQFF. Full variable domain (outside the CDR3, taken from reference TRBV2 and TRBJ2-1): EPEVTQTPSHQVTQMGQEVILRCVPISNHLYFYWYRQILGQKVEFLVSFYNNEISEKSEIFDDQFSVERPDGSNFTLKIRSTKLEDSAMYFCASIRRRPGASGEGSYNEQFFGPGTRLTVL.

This clone is a singleton in its sample. The chain employs TRBV23-1 and TRBJ1-1, with D perhaps TRBD1 (6 bases). TRBV23-1 is an open reading frame, and its role is uncertain. Trimming removed 4 bases at V and 0 bases at J, with 15 bases between. The CDR3 covers 16 residues. In nucleotides, the CDR3 is TGCGCCAGCAGTCGAGGGAATAGGGGGATGAACACTGAAGCTTTCTTT. This sequence encodes CASSRGNRGMNTEAFF.

The rearrangement uses TRBV27 and TRBJ2-7; 9 bases align to TRBD1. Germline values: CDR1 MNHEY, CDR2 SMNVEV (reference sequence). There are 15 residues in the CDR3. J gave up 3 bases and V 5 bases, and 8 bases lay outside the gene matches. The CDR3 loop reads CASSLGQGTGYEQYF. In nucleotides, the CDR3 is TGTGCCAGCAGTCTCGGACAGGGGACAGGCTACGAGCAGTACTTC.